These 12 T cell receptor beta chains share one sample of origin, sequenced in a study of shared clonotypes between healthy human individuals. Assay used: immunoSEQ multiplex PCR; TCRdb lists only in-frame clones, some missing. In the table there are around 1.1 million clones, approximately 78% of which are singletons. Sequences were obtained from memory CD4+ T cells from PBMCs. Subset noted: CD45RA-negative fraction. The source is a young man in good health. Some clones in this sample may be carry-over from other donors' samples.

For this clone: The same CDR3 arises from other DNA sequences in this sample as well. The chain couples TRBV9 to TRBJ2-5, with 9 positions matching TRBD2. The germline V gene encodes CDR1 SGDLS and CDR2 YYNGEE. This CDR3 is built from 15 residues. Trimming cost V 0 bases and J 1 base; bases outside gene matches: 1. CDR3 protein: CASSVGLAVQETQYF. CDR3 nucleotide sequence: TGTGCCAGCAGCGTAGGACTAGCGGTCCAAGAGACCCAGTACTTC.

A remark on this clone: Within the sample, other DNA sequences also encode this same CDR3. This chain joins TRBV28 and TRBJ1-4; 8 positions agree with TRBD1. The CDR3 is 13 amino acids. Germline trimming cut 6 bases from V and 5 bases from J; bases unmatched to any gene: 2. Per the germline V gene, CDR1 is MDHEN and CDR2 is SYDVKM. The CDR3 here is CASRQGGNEKLFF. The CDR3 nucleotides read TGTGCCAGCAGACAGGGGGGAAATGAAAAACTGTTTTTT.

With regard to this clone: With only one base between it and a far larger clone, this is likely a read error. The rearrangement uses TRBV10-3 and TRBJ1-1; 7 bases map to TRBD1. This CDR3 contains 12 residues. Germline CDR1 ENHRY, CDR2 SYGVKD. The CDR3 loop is CAISYRGAEASF. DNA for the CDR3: TGTGCCATCAGTTACAGGGGCGCTGAAGCTTCCTTT.

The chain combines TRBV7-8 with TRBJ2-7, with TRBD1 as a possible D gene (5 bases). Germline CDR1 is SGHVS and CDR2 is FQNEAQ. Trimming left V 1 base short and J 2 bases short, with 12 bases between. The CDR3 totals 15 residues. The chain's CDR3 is CASSLVRVRPYEQYF. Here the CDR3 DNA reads TGTGCCAGCAGCTTAGTCAGGGTGCGTCCCTACGAGCAGTACTTC.

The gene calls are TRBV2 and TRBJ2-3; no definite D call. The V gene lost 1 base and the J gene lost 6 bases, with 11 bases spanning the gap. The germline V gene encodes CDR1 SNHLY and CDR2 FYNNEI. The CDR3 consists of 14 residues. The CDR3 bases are TGTGCCAGCAGTGAAGGCAGAACGGGCGATACGCAGTATTTT. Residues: CASSEGRTGDTQYF.

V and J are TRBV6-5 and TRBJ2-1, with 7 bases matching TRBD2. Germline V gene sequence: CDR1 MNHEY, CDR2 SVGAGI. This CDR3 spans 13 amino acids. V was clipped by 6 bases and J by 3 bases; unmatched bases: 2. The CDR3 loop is CASRRDYYNEQFF. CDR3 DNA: TGTGCCAGCAGACGGGACTACTACAATGAGCAGTTCTTC.

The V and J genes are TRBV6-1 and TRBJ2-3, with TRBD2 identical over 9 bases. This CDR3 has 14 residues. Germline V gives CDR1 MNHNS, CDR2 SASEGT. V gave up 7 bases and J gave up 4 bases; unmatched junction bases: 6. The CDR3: CASTGREGADTQYF. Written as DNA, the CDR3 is TGTGCCAGCACCGGGCGGGAGGGAGCAGATACGCAGTATTTT.

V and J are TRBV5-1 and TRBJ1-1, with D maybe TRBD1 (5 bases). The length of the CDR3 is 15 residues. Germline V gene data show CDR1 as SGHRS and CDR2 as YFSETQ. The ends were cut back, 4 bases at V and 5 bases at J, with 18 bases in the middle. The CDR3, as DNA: TGCGCCAGCAGCACGGGGACCGCCGGGGGTACTGAAGCTTTCTTT. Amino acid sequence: CASSTGTAGGTEAFF. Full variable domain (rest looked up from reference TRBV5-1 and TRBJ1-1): KAGVTQTPRYLIKTRGQQVTLSCSPISGHRSVSWYQQTPGQGLQFLFEYFSETQRNKGNFPGRFSGRQFSNSRSEMNVSTLELGDSALYLCASSTGTAGGTEAFFGQGTRLTVV.

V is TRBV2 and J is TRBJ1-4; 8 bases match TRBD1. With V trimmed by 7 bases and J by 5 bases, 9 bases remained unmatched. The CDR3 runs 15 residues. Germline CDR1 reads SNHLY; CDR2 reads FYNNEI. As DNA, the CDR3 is TGTGCCAGCACCCCGGCAGGGGGCGAGAATGAAAAACTGTTTTTT. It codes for CASTPAGGENEKLFF.

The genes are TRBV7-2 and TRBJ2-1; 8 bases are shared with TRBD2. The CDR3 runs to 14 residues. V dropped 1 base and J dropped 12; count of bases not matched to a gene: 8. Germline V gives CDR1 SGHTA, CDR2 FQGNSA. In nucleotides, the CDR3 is TGTGCCAGCAGCTTAGAGTTTAGCGGGAAGAGGCAGTTCTTC. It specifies CASSLEFSGKRQFF.

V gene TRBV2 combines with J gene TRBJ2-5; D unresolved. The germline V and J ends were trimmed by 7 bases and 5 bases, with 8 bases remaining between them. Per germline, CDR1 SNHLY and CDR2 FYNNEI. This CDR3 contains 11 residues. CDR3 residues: CASNPQETQYF. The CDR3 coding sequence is TGTGCCAGCAATCCCCAGGAGACCCAGTACTTC.

CDR3 protein: CASSPRTENNEQFF. DNA for the CDR3: TGTGCCAGCAGCCCCAGGACAGAGAACAATGAGCAGTTCTTC. This chain links TRBV7-9 with TRBJ2-1, with D perhaps TRBD1 (6 bases). Germline assignment: CDR1 SEHNR and CDR2 FQNEAQ (reference sequence). The CDR3 loop spans 14 amino acids. V lost 5 bases and J lost 5, with 13 bases in between.